The sequence of this T cell receptor beta chain was determined in a study of breast tumors, draining lymph nodes, adjacent tissues. V lost 9 bases, J lost 3 bases, and 13 bases lay in between. Germline V gives CDR1 LGHNT, CDR2 FRNRAP. The CDR3 has 13 amino acids. This clonotype was seen only once. The lymph nodes were axillary draining lymph nodes from breast cancer patients. TCRdb re-called the multiplex PCR reads with MiXCR, one entry per CDR3 protein. The sample consists of 160,000 or so distinct CDR3 sequences, 30% to 35% of them appearing once. This TCR came from a female donor with breast cancer. Some clones in this sample may be carry-over from other donors' samples. This chain links TRBV12-5 with TRBJ2-3; D may be TRBD1 (6 bases). Sequenced material: axillary lymph node tissue. CDR3 protein: CARGTTGTDTQYF. The CDR3 nucleotides are TGTGCTAGAGGGACGACAGGTACAGATACGCAGTATTTT.